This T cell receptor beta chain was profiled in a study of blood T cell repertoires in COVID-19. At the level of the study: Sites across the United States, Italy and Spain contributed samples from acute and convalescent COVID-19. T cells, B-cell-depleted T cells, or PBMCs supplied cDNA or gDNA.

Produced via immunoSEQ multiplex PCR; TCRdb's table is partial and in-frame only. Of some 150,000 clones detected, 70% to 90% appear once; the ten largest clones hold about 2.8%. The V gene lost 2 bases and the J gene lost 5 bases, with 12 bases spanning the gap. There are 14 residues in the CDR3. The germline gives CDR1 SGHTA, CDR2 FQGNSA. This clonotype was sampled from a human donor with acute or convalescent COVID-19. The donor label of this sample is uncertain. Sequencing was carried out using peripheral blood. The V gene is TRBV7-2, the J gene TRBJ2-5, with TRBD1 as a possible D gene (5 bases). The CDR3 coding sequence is TGTGCCAGCAGCTTAATCAAGGGGTGGGAGACCCAGTACTTC. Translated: CASSLIKGWETQYF.